Here is one T cell receptor (beta chain) with its context. The data were obtained in a study of blood T cell repertoires in COVID-19. Study in general: From T cells, B-cell-depleted T cells, or PBMCs came the material, which was cDNA or gDNA.

The table came from immunoSEQ multiplex PCR; TCRdb's copy has only in-frame clones and leaves some out. The sample yields tens of thousands of clones, around 89% seen once. In germline, CDR1 is MNHEY, CDR2 SVGEGT. CDR3 length equals 18 residues. Deletions cut 0 bases from V and 0 bases from J, with 12 bases between. The rearrangement uses TRBV6-2 or TRBV6-3 and TRBJ2-6; the D gene is possibly TRBD1 (7 bases). The TCR was taken from a human donor in a cohort sampled during active COVID-19. Specimen: peripheral blood. The CDR3 reads CASSYSGGQFSGANVLTF. For the CDR3, the DNA is TGTGCCAGCAGTTACTCGGGGGGACAGTTCTCTGGGGCCAACGTCCTGACTTTC.